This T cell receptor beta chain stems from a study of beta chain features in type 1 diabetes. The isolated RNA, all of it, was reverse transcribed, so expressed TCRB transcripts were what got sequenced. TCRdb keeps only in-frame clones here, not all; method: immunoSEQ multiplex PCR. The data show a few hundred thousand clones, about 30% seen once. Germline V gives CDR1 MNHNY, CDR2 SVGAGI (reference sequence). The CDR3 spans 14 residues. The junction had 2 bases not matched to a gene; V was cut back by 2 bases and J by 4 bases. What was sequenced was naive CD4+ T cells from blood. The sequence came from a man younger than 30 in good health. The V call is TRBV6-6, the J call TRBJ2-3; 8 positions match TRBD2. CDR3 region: CASSYRREADTQYF. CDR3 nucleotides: TGTGCCAGCAGTTACAGGCGGGAGGCAGATACGCAGTATTTT.